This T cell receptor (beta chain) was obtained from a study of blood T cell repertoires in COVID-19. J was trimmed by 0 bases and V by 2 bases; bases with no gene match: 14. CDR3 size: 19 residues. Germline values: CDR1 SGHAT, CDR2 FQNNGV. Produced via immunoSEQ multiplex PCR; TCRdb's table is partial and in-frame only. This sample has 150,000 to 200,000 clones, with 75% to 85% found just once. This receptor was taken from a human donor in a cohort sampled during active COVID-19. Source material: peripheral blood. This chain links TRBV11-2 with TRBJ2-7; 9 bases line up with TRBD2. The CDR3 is CASSLSPGGRGLSSYEQYF. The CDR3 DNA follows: TGTGCCAGCAGCTTATCACCCGGCGGGAGGGGTTTAAGCTCCTACGAGCAGTACTTC.